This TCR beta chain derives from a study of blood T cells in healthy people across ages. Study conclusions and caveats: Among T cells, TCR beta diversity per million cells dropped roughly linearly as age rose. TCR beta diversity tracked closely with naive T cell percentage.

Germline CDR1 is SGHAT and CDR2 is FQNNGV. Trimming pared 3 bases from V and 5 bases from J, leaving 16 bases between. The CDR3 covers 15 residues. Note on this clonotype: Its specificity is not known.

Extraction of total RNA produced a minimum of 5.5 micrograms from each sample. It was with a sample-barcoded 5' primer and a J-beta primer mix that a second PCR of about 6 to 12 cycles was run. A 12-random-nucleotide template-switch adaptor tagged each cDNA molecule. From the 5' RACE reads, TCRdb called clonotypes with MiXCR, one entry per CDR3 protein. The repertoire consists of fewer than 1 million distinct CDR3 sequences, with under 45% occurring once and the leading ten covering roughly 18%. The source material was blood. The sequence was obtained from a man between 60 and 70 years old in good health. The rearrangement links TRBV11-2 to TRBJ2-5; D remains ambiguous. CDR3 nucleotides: TGTGCCAGCAGCTTGGAAGAGACGACCTGGGAGACCCAGTACTTC. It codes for CASSLEETTWETQYF.